Listed here are 25 T cell receptor beta chains from one sample, sequenced in a study of tumor and adjacent non-tumor tissue in lung cancer (dated by TCRdb to the late 2010s). Libraries were constructed by multiplex PCR. Sequencing used an Illumina HiSeq 2500. Following protocols modified from ARM-PCR, the researchers constructed TCRbeta libraries through three rounds of nested PCR with primers (Table S4). Starting from the raw public reads, TCRdb applied fastp trimming at Q25, assembled clones with MiXCR and retained in-frame beta chains. Entries are consolidated by CDR3 protein sequence, retaining the most common genes and DNA. The sample has around 74,000 distinct CDR3 sequences on record, roughly 70% of them singletons. Clones ranked in the top ten supply 25% to 30% of the sample. RNA was extracted from bulk unsorted tissue and checked for quality with a NanoDrop ND-1000 and an Agilent 2100. Distant non-tumor tissue taken more than 3 cm from the tumor edge was used as the normal lung sample.

Sequencing was done on a sample of distant non-tumor lung tissue. These receptor sequences come from a woman aged 50 to 60 with non-small cell lung cancer.

This clonotype appeared a few times. This could be a read error, since a much larger clone is one nucleotide away. The chain joins TRBV20-1 to TRBJ2-7, with 10 bases that match TRBD1. The CDR3 sequence is 15 residues long. Germline CDR1 is DFQATT and CDR2 is SNEGSKA (reference sequence). Unmatched junction bases numbered 10, after V lost 1 base and J lost 7 bases. CDR3 sequence: CSARVPGTGVAEQYF. The CDR3 nucleotides read TGCAGTGCTAGAGTCCCCGGGACAGGGGTAGCGGAGCAGTACTTC.

Worth noting for this clonotype: A much larger clone differs from this one at a single base, so this may be a read error. V usage is TRBV20-1 and J usage is TRBJ1-4; tentatively, D is TRBD1 (6 bases). This CDR3 has 13 amino acids. V was trimmed by 8 bases and J by 7 bases, leaving 17 bases between them. The germline gives CDR1 DFQATT, CDR2 SNEGSKA (reference sequence). The CDR3 sequence is CSPTGQNIEKLFF. The DNA for the CDR3 is TGCAGTCCAACGGGACAAAATATTGAAAAACTGTTTTTT.

This clonotype was observed a few times. The V call is TRBV24-1, the J call TRBJ2-3; 10 positions agree with TRBD2. Trimming removed 3 bases from V and 5 bases from J; junction bases left unmatched: 7. The CDR3 totals 16 residues. CDR1 and CDR2 (germline): KGHDR, SFDVKD. CDR3 DNA: TGTGCCACCAGTGATGCGCTAGCGGGAGCTAGAGATACGCAGTATTTT. Encoded protein: CATSDALAGARDTQYF.

Note on this clonotype: One end of the junction does not line up with germline, which may come from a read error. This chain joins TRBV11-2 and TRBJ1-4; D call uncertain. CDR3 length: 14 residues. The germline CDR1 and CDR2 sequences are SGHAT and FQNNGV. The DNA of the CDR3 is TGTGACAGCAACCTTGATTGCACTAATGAAAAACTGTTTTTT. Translation: CDSNLDCTNEKLFF.

Remarks on this clonotype: Being one base from a much bigger clone, this may be a read error. J is TRBJ2-5 and V is TRBV12-3 or TRBV12-4; D is possibly TRBD2 (6 bases). Trimming left V 4 bases short and J 4 bases short, with 16 bases between. CDR3 length: 15 residues. The CDR3 region is CASSYGDWVTETQYF. The CDR3 DNA sequence: TGTGCCAGCAGTTACGGGGACTGGGTGACAGAGACCCAGTACTTC.

This clonotype came up many times. This chain uses TRBV12-3 or TRBV12-4 with TRBJ1-1; the match to TRBD1 covers 11 bases. CDR3 length: 14 amino acids. Trimming removed 7 bases from V and 7 bases from J; junction bases left unmatched: 8. The CDR3 DNA reads TGTGCCAGCAAGTTTCTGGGACAGGGGGGTGAAGCTTTCTTT. Translating it yields CASKFLGQGGEAFF.

Note on this clonotype: One end of the junction does not line up with germline, which may come from a read error. J is TRBJ1-5 and V is TRBV28; D unresolved. The CDR3 is 15 amino acids. Germline V gene lookup returns CDR1 MDHEN and CDR2 SYDVKM. CDR3 sequence reads: CASSPIGSANQPQHF. CDR3 sequence (DNA): TGTGCCAGCAGTCCCATCGGATCGGCAAATCAGCCCCAACATTTT.

This clonotype occurred once. A much larger clone lies one base from this, so it may be a read error. The rearrangement links TRBV6-2 or TRBV6-3 to TRBJ1-1; 8 nucleotides match TRBD1. Germline CDR1 and CDR2: MNHEY and SVGEGT. This CDR3 is 17 amino acids long. The ends lost 5 bases at V and 1 base at J; junction bases unmatched: 12. This chain's CDR3 is CASSPFRQGITNTEAFF. For the CDR3, the DNA is TGTGCCAGCAGTCCTTTTAGACAGGGGATCACGAACACTGAAGCTTTCTTT.

Points on this clonotype: The junction departs from germline at one end; a sequencing error may be responsible. V gene TRBV28 combines with J gene TRBJ2-1; 10 bases map to TRBD2. The CDR3 contains 14 residues. Looked up from germline, CDR1 is MDHEN and CDR2 is SYDVKM. CDR3 sequence reads: CASSSLAGVNGQFF. CDR3 nucleotides: TGTGCCAGCAGTTCGCTAGCGGGAGTCAATGGGCAGTTCTTC. Full variable domain (outside the CDR3, taken from reference TRBV28 and TRBJ2-1): DVKVTQSSRYLVKRTGEKVFLECVQDMDHENMFWYRQDPGLGLRLIYFSYDVKMKEKGDIPEGYSVSREKKERFSLILESASTNQTSMYLCASSSLAGVNGQFFGPGTRLTVL.

This clonotype has at least ten counts. The chain combines TRBV6-6 with TRBJ2-7; 7 bases map to TRBD1. Trimming took 5 bases from V and 3 from J; bases not matched to a gene: 4. In germline, CDR1 is MNHNY, CDR2 SVGAGI (reference sequence). The CDR3 runs 13 residues. The CDR3 loop reads CASSIRQGYEQYF. In nucleotides, the CDR3 is TGTGCCAGCAGTATAAGACAGGGCTACGAGCAGTACTTC.

Details on this clonotype: One junction end does not reproduce the germline sequence, and a read error may be involved. The rearrangement joins TRBV11-1 to TRBJ2-1, with 7 nucleotides matching TRBD1. Looked up from germline, CDR1 is SGHAT and CDR2 is FQDESV (reference sequence). CDR3 length equals 14 residues. The CDR3 DNA follows: TGTGCCAGCAGCTTAGCAACAGGGGTCGATGAGCAGTTATTC. Its translation: CASSLATGVDEQLF. The entire variable domain, with the rest obtained from reference TRBV11-1 and TRBJ2-1, is as follows: EAEVAQSPRYKITEKSQAVAFWCDPISGHATLYWYRQILGQGPELLVQFQDESVVDDSQLPKDRFSAERLKGVDSTLKIQPAELGDSAMYLCASSLATGVDEQLFGPGTRLTVL.

Details on this clonotype: Just one base apart from a much larger clone, this may be a read error. The chain couples TRBV5-5 to TRBJ2-7, with 10 bases identical to TRBD1. V lost 8 bases and J lost 2; bases outside the gene matches: 10. CDR3 length: 15 amino acids. The germline V gene has CDR1 SGHKS and CDR2 YYEKEE (reference sequence). CDR3 sequence (DNA): TGTGCCAGAAGTCAAGACGGACAGGGGGCCTACGAGCAGTACTTC. This sequence encodes CARSQDGQGAYEQYF.

This clonotype was counted many times. The rearrangement joins TRBV12-3 or TRBV12-4 to TRBJ2-7; D gene unclear. Trimming cost V 3 bases and J 7 bases, with 10 bases left between them. The CDR3 totals 12 residues. The CDR3 nucleotides read TGTGCCAGCAGTTTGGTTTTTGGAGAGCAGTACTTC. Its protein is CASSLVFGEQYF.

This clonotype was recorded many times. The CDR3: CASSQDQTSGTKYF. The CDR3 nucleotides are TGCGCCAGCAGCCAAGATCAGACTAGCGGAACCAAGTACTTC. This chain joins TRBV4-3 and TRBJ2-7, with TRBD2 matching over 9 bases. Germline assignment: CDR1 LGHNA and CDR2 YSLEER. The CDR3 sequence is 14 residues long. J lost 11 bases, V lost 0 bases, and 8 bases had no gene match.

This clonotype came up a few times. J is TRBJ1-1 and V is TRBV30, with 9 bases that match TRBD1. This CDR3 region has 16 residues. CDR1 GTSNPN and CDR2 SVGIG come from the germline V gene (reference sequence). J gave up 4 bases and V 1 base, and 10 bases lay outside the gene matches. The CDR3 DNA reads as TGTGCCTGGAGTGCCGGGACAGGGTTTGTTGGCACTGAAGCTTTCTTT. The encoded protein is CAWSAGTGFVGTEAFF.

The chain couples TRBV11-2 to TRBJ1-1; no clear D. The CDR3 runs 14 residues. From germline, CDR1 is SGHAT and CDR2 FQNNGV. V was pared by 6 bases and J by 8 bases, with 19 bases between. CDR3 sequence (DNA): TGTGCCAGCAGTTTCGCGGGAAAGATCACAGAAGCTTTCTTT. It codes for CASSFAGKITEAFF.

Comments on this clonotype: A much larger clone differs by one base, so this may be a read error. The chain combines TRBV6-6 with TRBJ2-5, with 8 bases fitting TRBD2. This CDR3 comprises 14 residues. After removal of 7 bases from V and 3 bases from J, the junction contained 7 bases not matched to a gene. Per the germline V gene, CDR1 is MNHNY and CDR2 is SVGAGI (reference sequence). The CDR3 protein is CASKPGLGEETQYF. The DNA for the CDR3 is TGTGCCAGCAAGCCGGGACTAGGAGAAGAGACCCAGTACTTC.

A few counts support this clonotype. One end of the junction does not line up with germline, which may come from a read error. The V and J genes are TRBV11-2 and TRBJ2-5; D possibly matches TRBD1 or TRBD2 (5 bases each). CDR1 is SGHAT, CDR2 FQNNGV, per germline. The CDR3 sequence is 13 residues long. CDR3 residues: CASSRATEGTQYF. The CDR3 DNA reads TGTGCCAGCTCCCGAGCTACCGAGGGGACCCAATACTTC.

Only one count was recorded for this clonotype. An end of the junction differs from the germline gene, which may be a read error. The chain combines TRBV29-1 with TRBJ2-1; TRBD2 might be the D (5 bases). The length of the CDR3 is 13 residues. Per the germline V gene, CDR1 is SQVTM and CDR2 is ANQGSEA. CDR3: CSVDRGRSNEKFF. The CDR3 DNA follows: TGCAGCGTTGATAGAGGGCGCAGTAATGAGAAGTTCTTC.

This clonotype was found many times. This chain joins TRBV6-2 or TRBV6-3 and TRBJ1-1; no definite D call. V was clipped by 0 bases and J by 4 bases, with 9 bases between them. Germline values: CDR1 MNHEY, CDR2 SVGEGT. CDR3 length: 14 residues. CDR3 sequence reads: CASSYSSLRTEAFF. Written as DNA, the CDR3 is TGTGCCAGCAGTTACTCGAGTCTTCGCACTGAAGCTTTCTTT.

This clonotype appeared a single time. This sequence may be a read error, since a much larger clone differs from it by one base. CDR3 protein: CASSLRGGARVSPLRF. CDR3 bases: TGTGCCAGCAGTTTGAGAGGGGGGGCGAGGGTTTCACCCCTCCGCTTT. The gene calls are TRBV28 and TRBJ1-6, with TRBD1 as a possible D gene (6 bases). CDR3 length: 16 residues. Germline lookup yields CDR1 MDHEN and CDR2 SYDVKM. The full variable domain, with the rest looked up from reference TRBV28 and TRBJ1-6, is DVKVTQSSRYLVKRTGEKVFLECVQDMDHENMFWYRQDPGLGLRLIYFSYDVKMKEKGDIPEGYSVSREKKERFSLILESASTNQTSMYLCASSLRGGARVSPLRFGNGTRLTVT.

Note on this clonotype: A much larger clone lies one base from this, so it may be a read error. V gene TRBV29-1 combines with J gene TRBJ2-2; TRBD2 is a possible D gene (6 bases). CDR1 and CDR2 (germline): SQVTM, ANQGSEA. The CDR3 is made up of 13 amino acids. V was clipped by 6 bases and J by 4 bases, with 12 bases between them. The CDR3 region is CSVTHGGTGELFF. The CDR3 DNA reads TGCAGCGTGACACACGGGGGCACCGGGGAGCTGTTTTTT.

Points on this clonotype: Germline and junction disagree at one end, which may indicate a read error. This chain links TRBV11-2 with TRBJ2-7; D call uncertain. CDR1 SGHAT and CDR2 FQNNGV come from the germline V gene. This CDR3 has 13 residues. In nucleotides, the CDR3 is TGTGCCAGCAGCTTAGGACTGGCGAACGAGGAGTACTTC. This gives the protein CASSLGLANEEYF.

This chain joins TRBV20-1 and TRBJ2-1; unclear D gene. The CDR3 spans 13 residues. Trimming left V 5 bases short and J 7 bases short, with 15 bases between. Germline loops: CDR1 DFQATT, CDR2 SNEGSKA (reference sequence). The DNA of the CDR3 is TGCAGTGCTTTCCGGAACCCTACGAATGAGCAGTTCTTC. Translating it yields CSAFRNPTNEQFF.

With respect to this clonotype: One junction end does not reproduce the germline sequence, and a read error may be involved. The chain has TRBV12-3 or TRBV12-4 and TRBJ2-7, with D perhaps assigned TRBD1 or TRBD2 (5 bases each). The length of the CDR3 is 15 residues. This CDR3 is CARSLTGPPFYEQYF. Here the CDR3 DNA reads TGTGCCAGGAGTTTAACGGGACCGCCCTTCTACGAGCAGTACTTC.